The clone carrying this T cell receptor (beta chain) showed up many times. The sample belongs to a study of T cells after yellow fever vaccination. Overall study results and limits: Practically every clonotype that responded to the vaccine could not be detected in sorted memory subsets on day 0.

There are 13 residues in the CDR3. Germline V gene data show CDR1 as MNHEY and CDR2 as SVGAGI. V lost 6 bases to trimming and J lost 4 bases, with 12 bases between them. TCRdb re-derived calls from the 5' RACE reads in MiXCR, one entry per CDR3 protein. The sample carries 46,000 or so distinct CDR3 sequences, roughly 6.4% recorded once. The origin of this receptor is a man younger than 40 who received the YFV17D yellow fever vaccine. This chain connects TRBV6-5 to TRBJ1-2; D unclear. Source: PBMCs, either bulk or a sorted T-cell subset (CD4+, CD8+, memory, or dextramer-sorted; not recorded which), taken 45 days after the yellow fever booster vaccination. CDR3 amino acids: CASRPGRSYGYTF. CDR3 DNA sequence: TGTGCCAGCAGGCCGGGCCGCAGCTATGGCTACACCTTC.